Each of the 28 T cell receptor beta chains below was sequenced from the same sample in a study of blood T cell repertoires in COVID-19. Some clones are missing from TCRdb's copy, which holds only in-frame ones; the method was immunoSEQ multiplex PCR. The repertoire holds about 190,000 clones, with about 88% as singletons. Sequencing was performed on peripheral blood. The receptors shown here come from a woman aged 40-49 years who had recovered from COVID-19.

The chain couples TRBV6-6 to TRBJ1-1; D gene uncertain. CDR1 MNHNY and CDR2 SVGAGI come from the germline V gene (reference sequence). Trimming shortened V by 8 bases and J by 4 bases, and 11 bases separated the two germline ends. This CDR3 contains 12 residues. In DNA form, the CDR3 reads TGTGCCAGCGGAAAACAGATCACTGAAGCTTTCTTT. It is translated as CASGKQITEAFF.

V is TRBV7-8 and J is TRBJ2-7, with 8 nucleotides matching TRBD2. This CDR3 comprises 15 residues. Germline CDR1 is SGHVS and CDR2 is FQNEAQ. Trimming at V came to 1 base and at J to 4 bases, leaving 6 bases not matched to a gene. The CDR3 DNA reads TGTGCCAGCAGCTTAGTCAGCGGGAGTTCTTACGAGCAGTACTTC. Amino acid sequence: CASSLVSGSSYEQYF.

The chain employs TRBV6-6 and TRBJ1-5, with D possibly being TRBD1 (6 bases). Trimming cost V 6 bases and J 3 bases, with 12 bases left between them. The CDR3 is 14 residues long. Per the germline V gene, CDR1 is MNHNY and CDR2 is SVGAGI (reference sequence). The CDR3, as DNA: TGTGCCAGCAGCACAGGGTTAGACAATCAGCCCCAGCATTTT. Amino acids: CASSTGLDNQPQHF.

This clone occurred once. The CDR3 DNA is TGTGCCAGCAAGGAGTTCCAGAGCTCCTACGAGCAGTACTTC. Translation gives CASKEFQSSYEQYF. The V and J genes are TRBV16 and TRBJ2-7; no reliable D call. In germline, CDR1 is KGHSY, CDR2 FQNENV. V was shortened by 7 bases and J by 0 bases, with 13 bases between the two germline ends. This CDR3 has 14 amino acids.

This clone has a handful of counts. V and J are TRBV18 and TRBJ1-5, with 8 bases lining up with TRBD1. The CDR3 spans 13 residues. From germline, CDR1 is KGHSH and CDR2 LQKENI. J was trimmed by 3 bases and V by 8 bases; bases with no gene match: 3. CDR3 loop: CASATGANQPQHF. DNA for the CDR3: TGTGCCAGCGCGACAGGGGCCAATCAGCCCCAGCATTTT.

This clone was seen just once. The J gene is TRBJ1-1, the V gene TRBV7-9, with no clear D. This CDR3 has 13 amino acids. V dropped 1 base and J dropped 2 bases, with 5 bases sitting between them. CDR1 and CDR2 (germline): SEHNR, FQNEAQ (reference sequence). CDR3 sequence reads: CASSLVFNTEAFF. The CDR3 DNA sequence: TGTGCCAGCAGCTTAGTATTTAACACTGAAGCTTTCTTT.

V usage is TRBV10-3 and J usage is TRBJ2-2; 14 positions agree with TRBD2. Unmatched junction bases numbered 13, after V lost 0 bases and J lost 7 bases. The CDR3 spans 20 residues. Per germline, CDR1 ENHRY and CDR2 SYGVKD. CDR3 amino acids: CAISESFGAGTSGSSGELFF. The CDR3 DNA reads TGTGCCATCAGTGAGTCGTTTGGCGCCGGGACTAGCGGGAGTAGCGGGGAGCTGTTTTTT.

The rearrangement joins TRBV5-1 to TRBJ2-5; 11 nucleotides line up with TRBD2. The germline V gene has CDR1 SGHRS and CDR2 YFSETQ. V lost 3 bases, J lost 5 bases, and 6 bases stayed unmatched. This CDR3 has 15 residues. This CDR3 is CASSSVAGGPETQYF. As DNA, the CDR3 is TGCGCCAGCAGCTCCGTAGCGGGAGGGCCCGAGACCCAGTACTTC.

This clone has more than one count but fewer than ten. The chain recombines TRBV4-3 with TRBJ2-7; D remains unclear. The germline V gene encodes CDR1 LGHNA and CDR2 YSLEER. CDR3 size: 14 residues. Trimming shortened V by 0 bases and J by 4 bases, and 10 bases separated the two germline ends. For the CDR3, the DNA is TGCGCCAGCAGCCAAGATCAAGACACATACGAGCAGTACTTC. Protein sequence: CASSQDQDTYEQYF.

The gene calls are TRBV7-2 and TRBJ1-3; perhaps TRBD1 as D (5 bases). Germline CDR1 SGHTA, CDR2 FQGNSA. V lost 1 base, J lost 4 bases, and 17 bases lay in between. This CDR3 is 17 amino acids long. CDR3 in amino acids: CASSLVAGLGFGNTIYF. The CDR3 bases are TGTGCCAGCAGCTTAGTTGCGGGGCTAGGATTCGGAAACACCATATATTTT.

This sequence joins TRBV15 and TRBJ1-5, with a tentative D call TRBD1 (6 bases). The V gene's germline CDR1 is LNHNV and CDR2 YYDKDF (reference sequence). Trimming removed 5 bases at V and 0 bases at J, with 14 bases between. This CDR3 is built from 16 residues. The CDR3 nucleotides read TGTGCCACCAGCGGATTGGGGACACCTAGCAATCAGCCCCAGCATTTT. Protein sequence: CATSGLGTPSNQPQHF. Based on the CDR3 plus reference TRBV15 and TRBJ1-5, the full variable domain is DAMVIQNPRYQVTQFGKPVTLSCSQTLNHNVMYWYQQKSSQAPKLLFHYYDKDFNNEADTPDNFQSRRPNTSFCFLDIRSPGLGDTAMYLCATSGLGTPSNQPQHFGDGTRLSIL.

This clone was counted once. The chain recombines TRBV4-1 with TRBJ1-2; 9 positions agree with TRBD1. Per germline, CDR1 MGHRA and CDR2 YSYEKL. The CDR3 loop spans 15 amino acids. V gave up 0 bases and J gave up 4 bases; unmatched junction bases: 3. CDR3 nucleotide sequence: TGCGCCAGCAGCCAAGACGTGACAGGGGGCTATGGCTACACCTTC. Its protein is CASSQDVTGGYGYTF.

The V call is TRBV27, the J call TRBJ1-6, with TRBD1 as a possible D gene (6 bases). Trimming removed 3 bases at V and 6 bases at J, with 21 bases between. Germline loops: CDR1 MNHEY, CDR2 SMNVEV (reference sequence). The CDR3 totals 18 residues. DNA for the CDR3: TGTGCCAGCAGTTTGGGCGCGCGGGCAGGGGATCGTAATTCACCCCTCCACTTT. It is translated as CASSLGARAGDRNSPLHF.

The chain is built from TRBV5-1 and TRBJ2-1; D perhaps matches TRBD1 (8 bases). V was trimmed by 7 bases and J by 7 bases, leaving 21 bases between them. CDR3 length: 15 residues. The germline V gene encodes CDR1 SGHRS and CDR2 YFSETQ. The chain's CDR3 is CASRTGGAGANEQFF. CDR3 bases: TGCGCCAGCCGTACAGGGGGGGCAGGGGCAAATGAGCAGTTCTTC.

The chain employs TRBV15 and TRBJ2-1; 11 bases match TRBD2. Germline CDR1 and CDR2: LNHNV and YYDKDF (reference sequence). The junction had 0 bases not matched to a gene; V was cut back by 6 bases and J by 8 bases. CDR3 length: 12 residues. CDR3 sequence reads: CATRLAGDEQFF. CDR3 coding DNA: TGTGCCACCAGACTAGCGGGAGATGAGCAGTTCTTC. Supplemented by reference TRBV15 and TRBJ2-1, the full variable domain reads DAMVIQNPRYQVTQFGKPVTLSCSQTLNHNVMYWYQQKSSQAPKLLFHYYDKDFNNEADTPDNFQSRRPNTSFCFLDIRSPGLGDTAMYLCATRLAGDEQFFGPGTRLTVL.

V gene TRBV4-1 combines with J gene TRBJ2-7; TRBD1 matches 8 bases. The length of the CDR3 is 16 residues. CDR1 and CDR2 (germline): MGHRA, YSYEKL. With V trimmed by 3 bases and J by 0 bases, 7 bases remained unmatched. CDR3 protein: CASSQAHRGSSYEQYF. The DNA for the CDR3 is TGCGCCAGCAGCCAGGCTCACAGGGGGAGCTCCTACGAGCAGTACTTC.

The V gene is TRBV19, the J gene TRBJ1-1, with 7 bases fitting TRBD1. The V gene end was trimmed by 5 bases and the J gene end by 5 bases; junction bases not matched to a gene: 8. Germline lookup yields CDR1 LNHDA and CDR2 SQIVND (reference sequence). CDR3 size: 14 residues. This CDR3 is CASSPRQGGTEAFF. CDR3 nucleotide sequence: TGTGCCAGTAGTCCACGACAGGGCGGGACTGAAGCTTTCTTT.

This chain joins TRBV5-1 and TRBJ2-2; 8 nucleotides line up with TRBD1. The V and J ends lost 5 bases and 5 bases, in that order; junction bases with no gene match: 5. Germline assignment: CDR1 SGHRS and CDR2 YFSETQ. The CDR3 is 14 residues long. In DNA form, the CDR3 reads TGCGCCAGCAGTGGGCAGGGGGCGACCGGGGAGCTGTTTTTT. It encodes CASSGQGATGELFF.

This sequence joins TRBV18 and TRBJ1-5; possibly TRBD1 for D (5 bases). The V and J ends lost 0 bases and 0 bases respectively, with 9 bases between them. Germline loops: CDR1 KGHSH, CDR2 LQKENI. CDR3 length: 16 amino acids. CDR3: CASSPPGGNSNQPQHF. CDR3 bases: TGTGCCAGCTCACCACCGGGGGGGAATAGCAATCAGCCCCAGCATTTT.

This clone was seen only once. The chain combines TRBV29-1 with TRBJ1-1; D is undetermined. V shed 7 bases and J shed 0 bases, with 9 bases lying between them. CDR1 and CDR2 (germline): SQVTM, ANQGSEA. The CDR3 totals 12 residues. CDR3 nucleotides: TGCAGCGCCGTGGAGGTGAACACTGAAGCTTTCTTT. This sequence encodes CSAVEVNTEAFF.

Here the CDR3 DNA reads TGCGCCAGCAGCTCTATCCCGGGACAGGGGGCGATCGCTAAAGCTTTCTTT. This encodes CASSSIPGQGAIAKAFF. The J gene is TRBJ1-1, the V gene TRBV5-1; 12 positions match TRBD1. The germline V gene encodes CDR1 SGHRS and CDR2 YFSETQ. J was trimmed by 9 bases and V by 3 bases; bases with no gene match: 15. The CDR3 has 17 amino acids.

This rearrangement joins TRBV19 to TRBJ2-1; 7 bases fit TRBD2. The CDR3 has 15 amino acids. CDR1 LNHDA and CDR2 SQIVND come from the germline V gene (reference sequence). V was clipped by 3 bases and J by 0 bases; unmatched bases: 2. The CDR3 region is CASSIASGSYNEQFF. The CDR3 coding sequence is TGTGCCAGTAGTATCGCTAGCGGCTCCTACAATGAGCAGTTCTTC.

The gene calls are TRBV30 and TRBJ1-2; D is ambiguous. Germline V gene sequence: CDR1 GTSNPN, CDR2 SVGIG (reference sequence). The CDR3 totals 14 residues. Trimming removed 2 bases from V and 4 bases from J, with 14 bases in between. This CDR3 is CAWSSLGGRYGYTF. The CDR3 region has the DNA TGTGCCTGGAGTTCCCTGGGAGGGCGCTATGGCTACACCTTC.

The V and J genes are TRBV6-1 and TRBJ2-4; 8 bases map to TRBD2. The CDR3 has 16 residues. Germline V lookup: CDR1 MNHNS, CDR2 SASEGT. The J segment lost 0 bases and the V segment lost 1 base, leaving 2 bases of the junction unmatched. CDR3 nucleotides: TGTGCCAGCAGTGAAGGGCTAGCGGGAGCCAAAAACATTCAGTACTTC. The encoded protein is CASSEGLAGAKNIQYF.

This chain uses TRBV18 with TRBJ1-3, with D maybe TRBD1 (6 bases). The V gene lost 2 bases and the J gene lost 1 base, with 18 bases spanning the gap. This CDR3 has 18 amino acids. CDR1 KGHSH and CDR2 LQKENI come from the germline V gene. This CDR3 is CASSPRYSGEVSGNTIYF. In DNA form, the CDR3 reads TGTGCCAGCTCACCAAGATACTCAGGGGAAGTTTCTGGAAACACCATATATTTT. The entire variable domain, with the rest obtained from reference TRBV18 and TRBJ1-3, is as follows: NAGVMQNPRHLVRRRGQEARLRCSPMKGHSHVYWYRQLPEEGLKFMVYLQKENIIDESGMPKERFSAEFPKEGPSILRIQQVVRGDSAAYFCASSPRYSGEVSGNTIYFGEGSWLTVV.

The rearrangement links TRBV7-2 to TRBJ2-5; 7 bases map to TRBD1. V lost 4 bases and J lost 2; bases outside the gene matches: 7. Germline CDR1 SGHTA, CDR2 FQGNSA. This CDR3 is 15 amino acids long. DNA for the CDR3: TGTGCCAGCAGCTCCGACAGGGCCCTACAAGAGACCCAGTACTTC. Protein product: CASSSDRALQETQYF.

The chain couples TRBV7-9 to TRBJ2-7; 8 nucleotides agree with TRBD2. From germline, CDR1 is SEHNR and CDR2 FQNEAQ (reference sequence). The CDR3 sequence is 15 residues long. The V segment lost 1 base and the J segment 5 bases; nucleotides outside the gene matches: 7. CDR3 region: CASSLDGSGIHEQYF. CDR3 in DNA: TGTGCCAGCAGCTTAGACGGTAGCGGGATCCACGAGCAGTACTTC.

V usage is TRBV6-6 and J usage is TRBJ2-2; TRBD1 aligns across 12 bases. The trim removed 5 bases at V and 1 base at J, leaving 8 bases unmatched. Per germline, CDR1 MNHNY and CDR2 SVGAGI (reference sequence). The CDR3 is 18 amino acids. CDR3 in amino acids: CASSRDRGRLGNTGELFF. The CDR3 bases are TGTGCCAGCAGTCGGGACAGGGGGCGTCTCGGGAACACCGGGGAGCTGTTTTTT.